This TCR beta chain was captured in a study of CD8 T cells in Susac syndrome. Sequencing of TCR beta was performed on blood CD8+ T cells and on blood CD4+ T cells. The control participants were healthy donors, and these controls were matched with respect to both age and sex. With random hexamers, reverse transcription was performed on about 0.5 to 1 ug of RNA. Amplification of the TCR beta CDR3 was carried out by immunoSEQ multiplex PCR, which spanned a total of 54 Vbeta and 13 Jbeta segments. TCRdb called the immunoSEQ multiplex PCR reads again in MiXCR, with one record for every CDR3 protein. The table includes 150,000 to 200,000 distinct CDR3 sequences, about 90% detected once. Trimming removed 4 bases from V and 6 bases from J; junction bases left unmatched: 5. The length of the CDR3 is 14 residues. Germline CDR1 and CDR2: MDHEN and SYDVKM.

Material for sequencing was CD4+ T cells from PBMCs. The source of this sequence is a human donor in good health. The chain combines TRBV28 with TRBJ1-2, with 10 bases aligning to TRBD1. The CDR3 DNA follows: TGTGCCAGCAGTTCGGGACAGGGGTCGGATGGCTACACCTTC. As protein: CASSSGQGSDGYTF.